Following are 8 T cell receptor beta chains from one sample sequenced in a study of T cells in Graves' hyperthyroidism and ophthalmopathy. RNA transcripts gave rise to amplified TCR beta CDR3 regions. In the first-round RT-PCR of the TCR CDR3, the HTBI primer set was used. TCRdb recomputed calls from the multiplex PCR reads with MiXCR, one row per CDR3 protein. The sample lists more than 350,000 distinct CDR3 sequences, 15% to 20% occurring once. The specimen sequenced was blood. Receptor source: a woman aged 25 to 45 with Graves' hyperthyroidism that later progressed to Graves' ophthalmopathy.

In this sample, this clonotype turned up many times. The CDR3 bases are TGTGCCAGCAGTTTTGTTACTAGCGGGGGGAGCACCTACGAGCAGTACTTC. This sequence encodes CASSFVTSGGSTYEQYF. This rearrangement joins TRBV27 to TRBJ2-7, with 12 bases fitting TRBD2. The V segment lost 3 bases and the J segment 2 bases; nucleotides outside the gene matches: 8. The germline V gene has CDR1 MNHEY and CDR2 SMNVEV (reference sequence). The CDR3 has 17 amino acids.

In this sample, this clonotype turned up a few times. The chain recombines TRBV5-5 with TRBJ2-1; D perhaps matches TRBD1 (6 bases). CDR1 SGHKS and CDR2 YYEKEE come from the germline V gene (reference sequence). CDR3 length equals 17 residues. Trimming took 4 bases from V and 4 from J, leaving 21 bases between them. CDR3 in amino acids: CASSRKPSGQVYNEQFF. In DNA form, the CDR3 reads TGTGCCAGCAGCAGAAAACCTTCGGGACAAGTATACAATGAGCAGTTCTTC.

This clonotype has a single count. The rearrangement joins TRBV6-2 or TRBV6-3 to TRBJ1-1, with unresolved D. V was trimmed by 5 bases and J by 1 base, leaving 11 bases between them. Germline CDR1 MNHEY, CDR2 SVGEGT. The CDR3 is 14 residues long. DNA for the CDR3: TGTGCCAGCAGTCCATGGGTACAGAACACTGAAGCTTTCTTT. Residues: CASSPWVQNTEAFF.

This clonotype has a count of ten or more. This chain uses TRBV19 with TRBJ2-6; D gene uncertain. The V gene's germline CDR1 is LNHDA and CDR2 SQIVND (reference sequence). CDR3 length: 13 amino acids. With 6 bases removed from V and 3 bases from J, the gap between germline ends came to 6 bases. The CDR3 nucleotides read TGTGCCAGTAGAACGGATGGGGCCAACGTCCTGACTTTC. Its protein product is CASRTDGANVLTF. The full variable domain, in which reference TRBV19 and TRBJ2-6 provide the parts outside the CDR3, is DGGITQSPKYLFRKEGQNVTLSCEQNLNHDAMYWYRQDPGQGLRLIYYSQIVNDFQKGDIAEGYSVSREKKESFPLTVTSAQKNPTAFYLCASRTDGANVLTFGAGSRLTVL.

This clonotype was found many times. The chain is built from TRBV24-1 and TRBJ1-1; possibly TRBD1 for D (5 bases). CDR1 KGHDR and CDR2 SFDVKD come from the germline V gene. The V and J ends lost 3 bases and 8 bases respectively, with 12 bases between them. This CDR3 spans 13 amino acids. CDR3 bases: TGTGCCACCAGTGATCCCGGACGGGGCGAAGCTTTCTTT. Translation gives CATSDPGRGEAFF.

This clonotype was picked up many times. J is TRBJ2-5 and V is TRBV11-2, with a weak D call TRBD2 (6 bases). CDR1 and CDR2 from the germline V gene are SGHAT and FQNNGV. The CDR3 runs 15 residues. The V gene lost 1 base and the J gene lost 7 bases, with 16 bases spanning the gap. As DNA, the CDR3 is TGTGCCAGCAGCTTAGTTCGGGGGATTGAGGGGACCCAGTACTTC. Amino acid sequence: CASSLVRGIEGTQYF.

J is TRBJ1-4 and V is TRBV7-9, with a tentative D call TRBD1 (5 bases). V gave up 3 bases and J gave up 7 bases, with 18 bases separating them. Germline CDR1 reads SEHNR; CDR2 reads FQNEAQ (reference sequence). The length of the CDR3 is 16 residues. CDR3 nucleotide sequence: TGTGCCAGCAGCTTTTCAGGGATCGAGGTTGGTGAAAAACTGTTTTTT. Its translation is CASSFSGIEVGEKLFF.

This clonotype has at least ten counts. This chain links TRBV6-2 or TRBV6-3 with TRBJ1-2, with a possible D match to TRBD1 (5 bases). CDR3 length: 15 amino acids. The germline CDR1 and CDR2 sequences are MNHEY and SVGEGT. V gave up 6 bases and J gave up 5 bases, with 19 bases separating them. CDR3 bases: TGTGCCAGCAGCCACGTCGTGAGGACACAGTATGGCTACACCTTC. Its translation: CASSHVVRTQYGYTF.